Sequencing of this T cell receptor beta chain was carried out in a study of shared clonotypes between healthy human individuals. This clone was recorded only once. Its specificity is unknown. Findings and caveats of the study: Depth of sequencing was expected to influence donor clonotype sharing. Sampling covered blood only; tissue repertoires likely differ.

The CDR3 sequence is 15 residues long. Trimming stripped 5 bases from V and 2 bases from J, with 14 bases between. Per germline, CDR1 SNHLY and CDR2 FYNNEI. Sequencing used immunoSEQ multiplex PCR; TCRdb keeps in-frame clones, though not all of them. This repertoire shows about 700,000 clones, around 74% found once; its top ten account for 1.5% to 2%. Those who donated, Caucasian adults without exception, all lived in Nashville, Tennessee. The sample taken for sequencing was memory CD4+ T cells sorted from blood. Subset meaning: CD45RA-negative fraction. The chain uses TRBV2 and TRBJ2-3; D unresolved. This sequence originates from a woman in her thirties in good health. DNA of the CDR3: TGTGCCAGCAGTCGATTAGGGTCACACACAGATACGCAGTATTTT. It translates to CASSRLGSHTDTQYF.